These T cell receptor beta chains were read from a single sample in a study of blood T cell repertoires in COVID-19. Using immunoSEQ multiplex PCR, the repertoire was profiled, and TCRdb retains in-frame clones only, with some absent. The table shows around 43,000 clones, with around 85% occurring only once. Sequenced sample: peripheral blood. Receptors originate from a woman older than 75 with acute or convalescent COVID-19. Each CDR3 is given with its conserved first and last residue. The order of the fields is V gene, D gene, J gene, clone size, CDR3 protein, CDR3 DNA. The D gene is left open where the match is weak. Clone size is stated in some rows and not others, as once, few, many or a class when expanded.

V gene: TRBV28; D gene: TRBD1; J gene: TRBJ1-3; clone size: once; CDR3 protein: CASSRRTGTGNTIYF; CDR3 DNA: TGTGCCAGCAGCCGAAGGACAGGGACTGGAAACACCATATATTTT
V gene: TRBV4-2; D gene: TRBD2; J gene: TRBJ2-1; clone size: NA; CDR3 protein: CASSRQTSGTYNEQFF; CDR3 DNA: TGTGCCAGCAGCCGCCAGACTAGCGGAACCTACAATGAGCAGTTCTTC
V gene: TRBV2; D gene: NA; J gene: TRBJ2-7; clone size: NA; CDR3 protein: CASSVLGGMLHEQYF; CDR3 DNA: TGTGCCAGCAGTGTTTTGGGCGGGATGCTCCACGAGCAGTACTTC
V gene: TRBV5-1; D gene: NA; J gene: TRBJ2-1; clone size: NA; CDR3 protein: CASSLAAGSNEQFF; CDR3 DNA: TGCGCCAGCAGCTTGGCGGCGGGATCCAATGAGCAGTTCTTC
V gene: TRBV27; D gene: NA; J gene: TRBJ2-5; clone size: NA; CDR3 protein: CASSLSGLETQYF; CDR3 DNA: TGTGCCAGCAGTTTATCGGGACTAGAGACCCAGTACTTC
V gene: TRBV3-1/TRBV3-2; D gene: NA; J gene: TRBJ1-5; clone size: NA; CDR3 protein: CASSQRGGAGNQPQHF; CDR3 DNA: TGTGCCAGCAGCCAACGGGGGGGCGCGGGCAATCAGCCCCAGCATTTT
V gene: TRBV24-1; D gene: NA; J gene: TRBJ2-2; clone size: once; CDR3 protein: CATSDADRNTGELFF; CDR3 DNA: TGTGCCACCAGTGATGCGGACAGGAACACCGGGGAGCTGTTTTTT
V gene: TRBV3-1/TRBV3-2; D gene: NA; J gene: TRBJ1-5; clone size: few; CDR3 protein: CASSHLRGQPQHF; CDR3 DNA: TGTGCCAGCAGCCATCTTAGGGGTCAGCCCCAGCATTTT
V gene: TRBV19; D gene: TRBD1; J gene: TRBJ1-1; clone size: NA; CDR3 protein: CASSIGPGQGTVGTEAFF; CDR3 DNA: TGTGCCAGTAGTATAGGGCCGGGACAGGGGACCGTGGGCACTGAAGCTTTCTTT
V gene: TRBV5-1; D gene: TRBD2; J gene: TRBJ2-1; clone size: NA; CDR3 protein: CASRLAGTSSYNEQFF; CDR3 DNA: TGCGCCAGCAGACTAGCGGGAACGAGCTCCTACAATGAGCAGTTCTTC
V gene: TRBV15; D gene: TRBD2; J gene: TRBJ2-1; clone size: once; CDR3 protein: CATSLGGGRPYNEQFF; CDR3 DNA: TGTGCCACCAGCCTGGGGGGGGGAAGACCGTACAATGAGCAGTTCTTC
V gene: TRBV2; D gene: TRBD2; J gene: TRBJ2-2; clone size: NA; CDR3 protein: CASSALAGGNAGELFF; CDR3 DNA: TGTGCCAGCAGCGCACTAGCGGGAGGGAACGCCGGGGAGCTGTTTTTT
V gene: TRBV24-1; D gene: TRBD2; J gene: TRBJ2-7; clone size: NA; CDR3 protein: CATSDFDRTGGYEQYF; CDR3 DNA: TGTGCCACCAGTGATTTCGATCGTACGGGGGGTTACGAGCAGTACTTC
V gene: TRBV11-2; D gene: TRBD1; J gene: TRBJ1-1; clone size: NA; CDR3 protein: CASSWGGQGALTEAFF; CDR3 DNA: TGTGCCAGCAGCTGGGGCGGACAGGGGGCATTGACTGAAGCTTTCTTT
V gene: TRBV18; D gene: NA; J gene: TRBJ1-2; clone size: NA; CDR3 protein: CASSPGRDGLGYTF; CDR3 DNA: TGTGCCAGCTCACCTGGGCGGGACGGTTTGGGCTACACCTTC
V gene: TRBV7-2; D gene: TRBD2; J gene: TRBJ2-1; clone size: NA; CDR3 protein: CASSLQGLASNEQFF; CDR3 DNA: TGTGCCAGCAGCTTACAGGGACTAGCGAGCAATGAGCAGTTCTTC
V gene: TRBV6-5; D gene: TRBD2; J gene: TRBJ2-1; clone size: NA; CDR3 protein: CASSFGTSVFNEQFF; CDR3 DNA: TGTGCCAGCAGTTTCGGGACTAGCGTCTTCAATGAGCAGTTCTTC
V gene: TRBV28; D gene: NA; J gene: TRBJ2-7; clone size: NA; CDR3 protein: CASSSLGRGGYEQYF; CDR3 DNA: TGTGCCAGCAGTTCCCTGGGGAGGGGGGGGTACGAGCAGTACTTC
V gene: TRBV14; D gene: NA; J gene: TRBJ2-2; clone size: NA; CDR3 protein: CASRSTGSGGELFF; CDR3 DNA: TGTGCCAGCAGATCAACAGGGTCTGGCGGGGAGCTGTTTTTT
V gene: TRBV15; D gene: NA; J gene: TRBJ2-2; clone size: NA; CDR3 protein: CATSRDGRGTGELFF; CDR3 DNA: TGTGCCACCAGCAGAGATGGCAGGGGTACCGGGGAGCTGTTTTTT
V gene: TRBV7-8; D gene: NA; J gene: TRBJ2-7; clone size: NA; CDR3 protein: CASSLGWAGYEQYF; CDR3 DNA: TGTGCCAGCAGCTTAGGATGGGCAGGGTACGAGCAGTACTTC
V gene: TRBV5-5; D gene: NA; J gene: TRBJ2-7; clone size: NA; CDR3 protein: CASSQLVGYTDYEQYF; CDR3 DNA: TGTGCCAGCAGCCAGCTTGTCGGTTACACAGACTACGAGCAGTACTTC
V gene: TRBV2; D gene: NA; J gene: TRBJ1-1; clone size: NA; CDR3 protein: CASSEGASKAFF; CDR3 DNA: TGTGCCAGCAGTGAGGGGGCCTCTAAGGCTTTCTTT
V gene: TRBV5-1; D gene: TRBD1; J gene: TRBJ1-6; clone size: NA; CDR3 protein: CASSLVPGQGSGSPLHF; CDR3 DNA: TGCGCCAGCAGCTTGGTCCCGGGACAGGGGAGTGGTTCACCCCTCCACTTT
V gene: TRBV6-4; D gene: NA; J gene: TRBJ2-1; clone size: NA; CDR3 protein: CASRGVGEGEQFF; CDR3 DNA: TGTGCCAGCAGGGGAGTGGGAGAGGGTGAGCAGTTCTTC
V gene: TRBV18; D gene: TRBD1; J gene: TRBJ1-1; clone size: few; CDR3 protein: CASSPPTGEGTEAFF; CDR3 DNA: TGTGCCAGCTCACCCCCCACAGGGGAAGGGACTGAAGCTTTCTTT
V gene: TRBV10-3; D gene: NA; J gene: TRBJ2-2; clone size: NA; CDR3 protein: CAISEIGGNTGELFF; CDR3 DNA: TGTGCCATCAGTGAGATCGGGGGGAACACCGGGGAGCTGTTTTTT
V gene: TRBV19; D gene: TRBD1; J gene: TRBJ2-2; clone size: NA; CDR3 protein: CASSPDRAGELFF; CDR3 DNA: TGTGCCAGTAGTCCGGACAGGGCCGGGGAGCTGTTTTTT
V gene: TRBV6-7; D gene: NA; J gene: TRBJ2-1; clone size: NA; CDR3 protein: CASITWYRVQGISYNEQFF; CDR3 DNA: TGTGCCAGCATCACATGGTACAGGGTACAAGGAATCTCCTACAATGAGCAGTTCTTC
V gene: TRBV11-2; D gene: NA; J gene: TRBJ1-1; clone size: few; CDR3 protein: CASSLVGGVEAFF; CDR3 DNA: TGTGCCAGCAGCTTAGTGGGAGGAGTTGAAGCTTTCTTT
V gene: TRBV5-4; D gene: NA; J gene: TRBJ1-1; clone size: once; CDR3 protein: CASSAGWPDTEAFF; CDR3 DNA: TGTGCCAGCAGCGCTGGCTGGCCTGACACTGAAGCTTTCTTT
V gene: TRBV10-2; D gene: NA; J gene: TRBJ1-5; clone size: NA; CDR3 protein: CASSGGDNQPQHF; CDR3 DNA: TGCGCCAGCAGTGGGGGGGACAATCAGCCCCAGCATTTT
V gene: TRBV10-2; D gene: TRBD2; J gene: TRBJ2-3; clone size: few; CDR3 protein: CASSESGAGGGSTDTQYF; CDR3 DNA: TGCGCCAGCAGTGAGTCGGGAGCGGGAGGAGGCAGCACAGATACGCAGTATTTT
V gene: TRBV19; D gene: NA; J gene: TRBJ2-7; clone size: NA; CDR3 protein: CATWDTSNEQYF; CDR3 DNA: TGTGCCACGTGGGACACTTCGAACGAGCAGTACTTC
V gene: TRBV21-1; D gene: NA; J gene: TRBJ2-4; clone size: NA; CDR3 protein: CASSKVERETKNIQYF; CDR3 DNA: TGTGCCAGCAGCAAAGTCGAGCGGGAGACTAAAAACATTCAGTACTTC
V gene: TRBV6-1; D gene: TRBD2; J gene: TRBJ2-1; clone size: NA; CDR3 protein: CASSDPLREGPSYNEQFF; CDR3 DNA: TGTGCCAGCAGTGACCCCTTACGGGAGGGCCCCTCCTACAATGAGCAGTTCTTC
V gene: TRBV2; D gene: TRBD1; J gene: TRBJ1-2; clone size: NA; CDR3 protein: CASNRGDGYTF; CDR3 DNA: TGTGCCAGCAACAGGGGGGACGGCTACACCTTC
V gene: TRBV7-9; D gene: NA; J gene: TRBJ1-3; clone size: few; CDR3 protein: CASTPGTGNTIYF; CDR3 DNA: TGTGCCAGCACTCCAGGGACTGGAAACACCATATATTTT
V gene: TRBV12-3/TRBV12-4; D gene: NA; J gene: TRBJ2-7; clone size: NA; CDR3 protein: CASRLGPPGEQYF; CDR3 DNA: TGTGCCAGCAGACTAGGGCCGCCGGGGGAGCAGTACTTC
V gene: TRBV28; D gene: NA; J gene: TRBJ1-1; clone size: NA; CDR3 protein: CASSLSGNTEAFF; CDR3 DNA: TGTGCCAGCAGTTTGTCGGGGAACACTGAAGCTTTCTTT
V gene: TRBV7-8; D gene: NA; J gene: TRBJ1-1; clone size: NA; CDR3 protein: CASSLERGANTEAFF; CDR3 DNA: TGTGCCAGCAGCCTAGAGCGGGGGGCGAACACTGAAGCTTTCTTT
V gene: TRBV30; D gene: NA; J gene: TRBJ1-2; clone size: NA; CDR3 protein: CAWSQTVSDYGYTF; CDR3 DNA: TGTGCCTGGAGCCAGACAGTATCAGACTATGGCTACACCTTC
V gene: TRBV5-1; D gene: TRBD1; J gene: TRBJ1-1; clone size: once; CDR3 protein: CASVRDRNTEAFF; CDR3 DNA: TGCGCCAGCGTCCGGGACAGGAACACTGAAGCTTTCTTT
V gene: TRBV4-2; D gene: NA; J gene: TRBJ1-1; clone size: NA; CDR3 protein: CASSQAQGYTEAFF; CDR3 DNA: TGTGCCAGCAGCCAAGCGCAGGGGTATACTGAAGCTTTCTTT
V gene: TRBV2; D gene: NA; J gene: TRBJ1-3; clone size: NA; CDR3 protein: CASSGQAPGSGNTIYF; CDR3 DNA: TGTGCCAGCAGTGGACAGGCCCCAGGCTCTGGAAACACCATATATTTT
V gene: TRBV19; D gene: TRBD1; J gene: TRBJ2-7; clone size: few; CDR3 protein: CASRGRGIYEQYF; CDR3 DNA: TGTGCCAGTAGGGGCAGGGGGATCTACGAGCAGTACTTC
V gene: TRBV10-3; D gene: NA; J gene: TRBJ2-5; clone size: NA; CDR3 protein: CAISGGQQETQYF; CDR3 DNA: TGTGCCATCAGTGGGGGACAACAAGAGACCCAGTACTTC
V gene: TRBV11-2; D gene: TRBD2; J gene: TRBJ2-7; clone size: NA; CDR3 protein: CASSSPGLAVTPGEQYF; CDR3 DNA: TGTGCCAGCAGCTCACCGGGACTAGCGGTCACCCCGGGGGAGCAGTACTTC
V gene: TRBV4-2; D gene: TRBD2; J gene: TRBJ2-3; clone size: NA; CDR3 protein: CASSQVTSGRGTDTQYF; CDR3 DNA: TGTGCCAGCAGCCAAGTTACTAGCGGGAGAGGAACAGATACGCAGTATTTT
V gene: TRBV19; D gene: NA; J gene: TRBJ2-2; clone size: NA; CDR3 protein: CASSPSSVTGELFF; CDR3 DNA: TGTGCCAGCAGCCCCTCTAGCGTGACCGGGGAGCTGTTTTTT
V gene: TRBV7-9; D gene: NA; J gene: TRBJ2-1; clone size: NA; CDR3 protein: CASSPVRSSYNEQFF; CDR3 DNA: TGTGCCAGCAGCCCCGTTCGTAGCTCCTACAATGAGCAGTTCTTC
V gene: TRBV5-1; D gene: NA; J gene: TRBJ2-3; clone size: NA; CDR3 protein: CASSLPGRTDTQYF; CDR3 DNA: TGCGCCAGCAGCTTGCCGGGTCGCACAGATACGCAGTATTTT
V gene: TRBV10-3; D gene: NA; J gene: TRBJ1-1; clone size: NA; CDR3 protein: CAIMGGRGDTEAFF; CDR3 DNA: TGTGCCATCATGGGGGGGCGAGGAGACACTGAAGCTTTCTTT
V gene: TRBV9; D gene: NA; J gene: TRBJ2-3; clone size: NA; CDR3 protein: CASSVGFTSTDTQYF; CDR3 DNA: TGTGCCAGCAGCGTAGGATTCACTAGCACAGATACGCAGTATTTT
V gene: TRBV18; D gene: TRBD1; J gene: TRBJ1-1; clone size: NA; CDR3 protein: CASSTGTGPNTEAFF; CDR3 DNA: TGTGCCAGCTCAACTGGGACAGGGCCGAACACTGAAGCTTTCTTT
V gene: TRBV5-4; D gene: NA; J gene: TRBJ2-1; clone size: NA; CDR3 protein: CASSSRLDSYNEQFF; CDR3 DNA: TGTGCCAGCAGCTCCCGACTAGATAGCTACAATGAGCAGTTCTTC
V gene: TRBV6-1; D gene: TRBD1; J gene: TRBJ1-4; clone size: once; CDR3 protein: CASRRQGSEKLFF; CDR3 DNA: TGTGCCAGCAGACGACAGGGCAGCGAAAAACTGTTTTTT
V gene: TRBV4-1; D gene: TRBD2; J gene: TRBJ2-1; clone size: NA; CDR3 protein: CASSPTSGGNGEQFF; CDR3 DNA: TGCGCCAGCAGCCCGACTAGCGGGGGGAATGGTGAGCAGTTCTTC
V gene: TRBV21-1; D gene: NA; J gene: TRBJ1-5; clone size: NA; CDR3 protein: CASSKLNRVLDQPQHF; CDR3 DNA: TGTGCCAGCAGCAAACTCAACAGGGTTCTGGATCAGCCCCAGCATTTT
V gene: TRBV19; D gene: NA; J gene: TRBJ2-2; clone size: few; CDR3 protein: CASSNTGELFF; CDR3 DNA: TGTGCCAGTAGCAATACCGGGGAGCTGTTTTTT